The rows below give T cell receptor beta chains drawn from one sample of a study of human T cells and chemical hapten exposure. Each CDR3 protein is one row after TCRdb ran MiXCR on the RACE reads. Of tens of thousands of distinct CDR3 sequences listed, 6.5% to 10% are singletons. This sample comprised whole blood, obtained in connection with sensitization to the hapten diphenylcyclopropenone (DPC). The origin of the receptors is a woman between 45 and 60 years old with alopecia areata. Some clones in this sample may be carry-over from other donors' samples. CDR3s include the opening cysteine and the closing phenylalanine or tryptophan. Fields, in order: clone size, V gene, D gene, J gene, CDR3 length, CDR3 protein, CDR3 DNA. A D gene is named only where the DNA matches it firmly. Clone size is not always given. Where it is, it says once, few, many or a class for expanded clones.

few	TRBV7-2	.	TRBJ1-3	13	CASSPGPGNTIYF	TGTGCCAGCAGCCCTGGGCCTGGAAACACCATATATTTT
many	TRBV5-1	.	TRBJ2-5	12	CASSLDLGTQYF	TGCGCCAGCAGCTTGGATCTCGGGACCCAGTACTTC
.	TRBV2	.	TRBJ1-6	14	CASSEAQLNSPLHF	TGTGCCAGCAGTGAAGCCCAGCTAAATTCACCCCTCCACTTT
.	TRBV4-2	.	TRBJ1-6	17	CASSQDPRQGRGSPLHF	TGTGCCAGCAGCCAAGATCCACGTCAGGGGAGAGGATCACCCCTCCACTTT
.	TRBV3-1	.	TRBJ1-1	15	CASSPYGGEIAEAFF	TGTGCCAGCAGCCCCTATGGAGGGGAAATCGCTGAAGCTTTCTTT
.	TRBV29-1	.	TRBJ1-4	14	CSVESPGGGEKLFF	TGCAGCGTTGAATCCCCCGGGGGCGGTGAAAAACTGTTTTTT
.	TRBV6-2/TRBV6-3	.	TRBJ2-2	13	CASSYPGTGELFF	TGTGCCAGCAGTTACCCCGGGACCGGGGAGCTGTTTTTT
.	TRBV3-1	.	TRBJ1-1	13	CASSQERRTEAFF	TGTGCCAGCAGCCAAGAACGCCGGACTGAAGCTTTCTTT
.	TRBV7-9	TRBD2	TRBJ2-7	15	CASSLDVGSGRAETF	TGTGCCAGCAGCTTAGATGTAGGTAGCGGGAGAGCCGAAACCTTC
once	TRBV11-2	TRBD1	TRBJ2-3	14	CASSLGRGQDTQYF	TGTGCCAGCAGCTTAGGCAGGGGGCAGGATACGCAGTATTTT
few	TRBV7-2	.	TRBJ2-3	13	CASSSISGDTQYF	TGTGCCAGCAGCTCGATTAGCGGAGATACGCAGTATTTT
.	TRBV7-9	.	TRBJ2-6	17	CASSGSGRPSGANVLTF	TGTGCCAGCAGCGGATCCGGACGGCCCTCTGGGGCCAACGTCCTGACTTTC
.	TRBV7-6	TRBD2	TRBJ2-7	20	CASSLHSRLAGKPGSYEQYF	TGTGCCAGCAGCTTACATAGTCGGCTAGCGGGGAAACCCGGCTCCTACGAGCAGTACTTC
.	TRBV10-3	TRBD2	TRBJ2-1	18	CAISESSPREGPYNEQFF	TGTGCCATCAGTGAGTCGAGTCCGCGGGAGGGCCCTTACAATGAGCAGTTCTTC
.	TRBV5-1	.	TRBJ2-7	13	CASSLDGTYEQYF	TGCGCCAGCAGCTTGGATGGCACCTACGAGCAGTACTTC
few	TRBV7-9	.	TRBJ1-4	16	CASSRTGLATNEKLFF	TGTGCCAGCAGCCGCACAGGGCTAGCAACTAATGAAAAACTGTTTTTT
few	TRBV6-2/TRBV6-3	.	TRBJ2-6	14	CASRRGAGANVLTF	TGTGCCAGCAGACGTGGGGCTGGGGCCAACGTCCTGACTTTC
.	TRBV18	TRBD2	TRBJ2-7	13	CASSPKGGVEQYF	TGTGCCAGCTCACCCAAGGGAGGGGTCGAGCAGTACTTC
.	TRBV25-1	.	TRBJ2-1	13	CASIGQFYNEQFF	TGTGCCAGCATTGGGCAGTTTTACAATGAGCAGTTCTTC
few	TRBV7-2	.	TRBJ2-3	15	CASSSWTPGTDTQYF	TGTGCCAGCAGCTCTTGGACTCCAGGCACAGATACGCAGTATTTT
few	TRBV21-1	.	TRBJ2-7	11	CASTGGNEQYF	TGTGCCAGCACAGGGGGTAACGAGCAGTACTTC
.	TRBV7-9	.	TRBJ2-2	13	CASPGRISGELFF	TGTGCCAGCCCGGGACGAATCTCTGGGGAGCTGTTTTTT
few	TRBV9	TRBD2	TRBJ2-1	15	CASSVASGPSNEQFF	TGTGCCAGCAGCGTAGCTAGCGGCCCTTCTAATGAGCAGTTCTTC
few	TRBV21-1	.	TRBJ1-5	16	CASRKPVIRSNQPQHF	TGTGCCAGCAGGAAACCAGTGATCCGGAGCAATCAGCCCCAGCATTTT
.	TRBV7-2	TRBD2	TRBJ2-5	16	CASTPGDSGSRETQYF	TGTGCCAGCACCCCCGGTGATAGCGGGAGTCGAGAGACCCAGTACTTC
many	TRBV20-1	.	TRBJ2-6	13	CSANRAGANVLTF	TGCAGTGCAAACAGGGCTGGGGCCAACGTCCTGACTTTC
few	TRBV7-9	TRBD2	TRBJ2-1	15	CASSGGGRAGGEQFF	TGTGCCAGCAGCGGTGGCGGGAGGGCCGGTGGTGAGCAGTTCTTC
.	TRBV7-8	.	TRBJ2-7	13	CASSLAISYEQYF	TGTGCCAGCAGCTTAGCCATCTCCTACGAGCAGTACTTC
few	TRBV7-2	TRBD2	TRBJ2-7	14	CASSVAGDYYEQYF	TGTGCCAGCAGCGTAGCGGGAGATTACTACGAGCAGTACTTC
.	TRBV2	TRBD1	TRBJ2-7	13	CASSAGQNLEQYF	TGTGCCAGCAGTGCGGGACAGAATCTCGAGCAGTACTTC
.	TRBV27	.	TRBJ2-3	14	CASSLGGNTDTQYF	TGTGCCAGCAGTCTGGGGGGAAACACAGATACGCAGTATTTT
.	TRBV5-1	.	TRBJ1-1	15	CASSLVLAGQGAVFF	TGCGCCAGCAGCTTGGTTCTGGCGGGGCAAGGAGCGGTTTTCTTT
few	TRBV5-1	.	TRBJ2-1	15	CASSRLPGPYNEQFF	TGCGCCAGCAGCCGACTACCCGGGCCCTACAATGAGCAGTTCTTC
.	TRBV4-2	.	TRBJ1-3	15	CASSQEAISGNTIYF	TGTGCCAGCAGCCAAGAGGCGATCTCTGGAAACACCATATATTTT
.	TRBV5-1	TRBD2	TRBJ2-5	15	CASSSSGGAAETQYF	TGCGCCAGCAGTTCGAGCGGGGGGGCCGCAGAGACCCAGTACTTC
.	TRBV12-3/TRBV12-4	.	TRBJ1-5	14	CASSLEVGNQPQHF	TGTGCCAGCAGTTTAGAAGTCGGCAATCAGCCCCAGCATTTT
.	TRBV21-1	.	TRBJ1-6	14	CASSTGTDNSPLHF	TGTGCCAGCAGCACCGGGACGGATAATTCACCCCTCCACTTT
.	TRBV6-5	TRBD1	TRBJ1-1	17	CASSSRGAGLWNTEAFF	TGTGCCAGCAGTTCCAGGGGGGCTGGCCTATGGAACACTGAAGCTTTCTTT
few	TRBV4-3	TRBD2	TRBJ2-1	13	CASSQDGGDEQFF	TGCGCCAGCAGCCAAGATGGGGGGGATGAGCAGTTCTTC
few	TRBV30	.	TRBJ2-4	15	CAGGGSVESRNIQYF	TGTGCCGGAGGGGGGAGCGTGGAGTCGAGAAACATTCAGTACTTC
.	TRBV20-1	.	TRBJ2-7	16	CSAKGSGRAFTYEQYF	TGCAGTGCTAAAGGGTCGGGCAGGGCCTTTACCTACGAGCAGTACTTC